Detailed here is one T cell receptor (beta chain). Original processing methods: Reference gene primer amplification in the assay estimated nucleated cell counts. Produced via immunoSEQ multiplex PCR; TCRdb's table is partial and in-frame only. The DNA was the basis for D and trimming; V, J and clone size are from that table. This table holds 200,000 to 300,000 clones, around 90% found once. These data come from a study of blood T cell repertoires in COVID-19. Background on the study: Samples representing acute and convalescent COVID-19 were sourced from the United States, Italy and Spain. PBMCs, B-cell-depleted T cells, or T cells provided the cDNA or gDNA that made up the material.

This CDR3 contains 16 residues. From germline, CDR1 is MNHEY and CDR2 SVGAGI. Between the trimmed V and J ends, which lost 2 bases and 7 bases, there was a span of 15 bases. Sequencing input: peripheral blood. The clonotype was recovered from a young man with COVID-19, enrolled during active disease. V and J are TRBV6-5 and TRBJ1-6, with D perhaps TRBD1 (5 bases). CDR3 nucleotides: TGTGCCAGCAGTTACGGCCAGGGAGGTGGGAATTCACCCCTCCACTTT. Amino acid sequence: CASSYGQGGGNSPLHF.